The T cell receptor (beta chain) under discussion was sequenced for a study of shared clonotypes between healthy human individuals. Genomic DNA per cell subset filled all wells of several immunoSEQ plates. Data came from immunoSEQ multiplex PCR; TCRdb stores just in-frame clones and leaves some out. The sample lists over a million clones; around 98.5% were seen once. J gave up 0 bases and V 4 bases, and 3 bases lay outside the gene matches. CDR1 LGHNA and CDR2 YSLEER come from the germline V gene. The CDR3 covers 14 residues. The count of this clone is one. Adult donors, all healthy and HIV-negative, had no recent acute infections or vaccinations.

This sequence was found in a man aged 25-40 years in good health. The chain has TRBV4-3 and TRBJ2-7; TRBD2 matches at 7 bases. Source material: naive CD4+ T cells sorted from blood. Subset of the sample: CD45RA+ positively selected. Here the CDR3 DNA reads TGCGCCAGCAGCCCGAGCGGGGTCTCCTACGAGCAGTACTTC. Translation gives CASSPSGVSYEQYF.